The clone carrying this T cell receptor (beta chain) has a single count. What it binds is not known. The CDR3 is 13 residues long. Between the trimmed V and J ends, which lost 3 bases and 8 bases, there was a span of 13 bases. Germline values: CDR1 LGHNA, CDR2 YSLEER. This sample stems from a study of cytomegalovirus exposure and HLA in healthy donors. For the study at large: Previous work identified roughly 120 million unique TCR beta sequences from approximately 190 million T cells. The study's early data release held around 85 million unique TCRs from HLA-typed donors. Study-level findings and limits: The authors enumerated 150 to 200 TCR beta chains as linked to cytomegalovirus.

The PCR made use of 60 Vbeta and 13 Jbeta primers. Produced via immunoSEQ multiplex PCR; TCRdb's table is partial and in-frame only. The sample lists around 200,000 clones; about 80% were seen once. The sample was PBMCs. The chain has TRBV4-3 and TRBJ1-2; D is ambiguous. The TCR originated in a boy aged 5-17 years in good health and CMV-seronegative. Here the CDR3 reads CASSQSLGRGYTF. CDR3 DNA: TGCGCCAGCAGCCAGTCACTAGGTCGGGGCTACACCTTC.